One sample yielded the 4 T cell receptor delta chains listed below, sequenced in a study of γδ T cells in repeated Plasmodium falciparum infection. Vgamma9/Vdelta2+ and Vdelta2-negative gammadelta T cells were flow-sorted from PBMC for bulk sequencing. With CATT, TCRdb re-called clones from the multiplex PCR reads. Among roughly 90,000 delta-chain clones, approximately 0.92% were seen once, and the ten largest hold 9.5% to 10%. Material: gamma-delta T cells from blood. Receptor source: a pool of human donors (malaria-infected and uninfected, not separated).

As concerns this clone: A far larger clone is one nucleotide away, so this likely arose from a read error. The sample holds other DNA sequences that translate to the same CDR3. The chain carries TRDV2 and TRDJ1; D is unclear. The J gene, not given by TCRdb, was assigned here from a germline match of the nucleotide sequence. The length of the CDR3 is 14 residues. Germline CDR1 is GEAIGNYY and CDR2 is EKD. The V end lost 3 bases, the J end lost 3 bases, and 13 bases lay between the germline ends. The CDR3 loop is CACDPLVSADKLIF. In nucleotides, the CDR3 is TGTGCCTGTGACCCATTGGTGTCGGCCGATAAACTCATCTTT.

Notes on this clone: A far larger clone lies a single base away; this is likely a read error. The identical CDR3 is also encoded by other nucleotide sequences in the sample. The genes are TRDV1 and TRDJ1; D uncertain. No J gene is reported in TCRdb; it was inferred here by comparing the DNA with germline. The CDR3 has 16 residues. Trimming pared 3 bases from V and 3 bases from J, leaving 17 bases between. The germline gives CDR1 TSWWSYY, CDR2 QGS. The CDR3 protein is CALGDKVLIPSDKLIF. The CDR3 bases are TGTGCTCTTGGGGACAAGGTATTGATCCCGTCCGATAAACTCATCTTT.

Turning to this clone: The protein in TCRdb stems from a much larger clone and differs at residue 6 from this DNA's translation, likely a read error; here the protein is translated from the DNA. Here the CDR3 DNA reads TGTGCCTGTGACACCGCACTGGGGGACTATTCCTGGGACACCCGACAGATGTTTTTC. Translated: CACDTALGDYSWDTRQMFF. This chain links TRDV2 with TRDJ3, with TRDD3 matching 9 bases. Here the J gene was assigned by germline matching of the DNA, as TCRdb has none. Germline CDR1 is GEAIGNYY and CDR2 is EKD. CDR3 length: 19 residues. The V gene end was trimmed by 0 bases and the J gene end by 1 base; junction bases not matched to a gene: 6.

Comments on this clone: The protein given by TCRdb reflects a much larger clone and differs at residue 5 from this DNA's translation, likely from a read error; the protein shown is the DNA's translation. In nucleotides, the CDR3 is TGTGCCTGTGACTCTCCTTGGACTGGGGGCCCCCACCCCACCGATAAACTCATCTTT. Amino acids: CACDSPWTGGPHPTDKLIF. V usage is TRDV2 and J usage is TRDJ1; 8 bases line up with TRDD3. Here the J gene was assigned by germline matching of the DNA, as TCRdb has none. This CDR3 has 19 residues. With 3 bases clipped from V and 1 base from J, the junction kept 18 bases outside the gene matches. Germline V gene data show CDR1 as GEAIGNYY and CDR2 as EKD.